The 17 T cell receptor beta chains below come from one sample, sequenced in a study of cytotoxic CD8 clonotypes in ibrutinib-treated CLL. Assay: immunoSEQ multiplex PCR; the TCRdb copy retains only in-frame clones and omits some. Among tens of thousands of clones, 90% were seen once, and the ten largest hold approximately 3%. The sample was PBMCs, taken after 12 months of ibrutinib treatment. The receptors stem from a human donor with chronic lymphocytic leukemia.

The chain combines TRBV4-1 with TRBJ1-1, with 7 bases that match TRBD1. Germline V gene data show CDR1 as MGHRA and CDR2 as YSYEKL. CDR3 size: 21 residues. V gave up 1 base and J gave up 2 bases; unmatched junction bases: 22. CDR3 amino acids: CASSQGTLTGAKPRINTEAFF. CDR3 DNA sequence: TGCGCCAGCAGCCAAGGTACTTTAACAGGGGCAAAGCCCCGCATAAACACTGAAGCTTTCTTT.

The rearrangement uses TRBV5-4 and TRBJ2-7, with TRBD2 matching 7 bases. There are 14 residues in the CDR3. V dropped 3 bases and J dropped 0; count of bases not matched to a gene: 3. Germline CDR1 is SGHNT and CDR2 is YYREEE (reference sequence). Here the CDR3 DNA reads TGTGCCAGCAGCTCAGCGGGGATCTCCTACGAGCAGTACTTC. Translating it yields CASSSAGISYEQYF. Drawing the rest from reference TRBV5-4 and TRBJ2-7, the complete variable domain is ETGVTQSPTHLIKTRGQQVTLRCSSQSGHNTVSWYQQALGQGPQFIFQYYREEENGRGNFPPRFSGLQFPNYSSELNVNALELDDSALYLCASSSAGISYEQYFGPGTRLTVT.

V is TRBV20-1 and J is TRBJ2-1; no definite D call. Trimming took off 1 base at V and 4 bases at J, with 2 bases between the two ends. There are 11 residues in the CDR3. CDR1 DFQATT and CDR2 SNEGSKA come from the germline V gene (reference sequence). CDR3 amino acids: CSARVYNEQFF. For the CDR3, the DNA is TGCAGTGCTAGAGTATACAATGAGCAGTTCTTC.

The chain is built from TRBV7-6 and TRBJ1-5; D gene ambiguous. Germline assignment: CDR1 SGHVS and CDR2 FNYEAQ. The CDR3 extends over 15 amino acids. V was cut by 2 bases and J by 2 bases, with 10 bases left in between. CDR3 amino acids: CASSLTELGNQPQHF. The CDR3 bases are TGTGCCAGCAGCTTAACAGAGCTGGGCAATCAGCCCCAGCATTTT.

The chain has TRBV5-6 and TRBJ1-3; no clear D. The germline CDR1 and CDR2 sequences are SGHDT and YYEEEE. This CDR3 has 15 residues. Between the trimmed V and J ends, which lost 2 bases and 3 bases, there was a span of 12 bases. In nucleotides, the CDR3 is TGTGCCAGCAGCTTCGGCGGGAGAGGTGGAAACACCATATATTTT. Its protein product is CASSFGGRGGNTIYF.

The CDR3 nucleotides are TGTGCCAGCAGGGACAGGGAGAGGGATGAAAAACTGTTTTTT. It translates to CASRDRERDEKLFF. This chain uses TRBV6-1 with TRBJ1-4; 8 nucleotides align to TRBD1. Germline V gene lookup returns CDR1 MNHNS and CDR2 SASEGT. The CDR3 has 14 residues. With V trimmed by 6 bases and J by 6 bases, 6 bases remained unmatched.

The CDR3 loop is CASQRQNPDEQYF. DNA of the CDR3: TGTGCCAGTCAGAGACAGAACCCCGACGAGCAGTACTTC. The chain joins TRBV2 to TRBJ2-7, with a tentative D call TRBD1 (5 bases). The CDR3 sequence is 13 residues long. From germline, CDR1 is SNHLY and CDR2 FYNNEI. Between the trimmed V and J ends, which lost 9 bases and 5 bases, there was a span of 17 bases.

The V gene is TRBV5-1, the J gene TRBJ1-4; D may be TRBD1 (6 bases). Trimming shortened V by 3 bases and J by 7 bases, and 13 bases separated the two germline ends. Per the germline V gene, CDR1 is SGHRS and CDR2 is YFSETQ. The CDR3 totals 14 residues. The CDR3 loop is CASSSGDQGEKLFF. The CDR3 DNA is TGCGCCAGCAGCTCAGGGGACCAAGGTGAAAAACTGTTTTTT.

Comment on this clone: Distinct nucleotide sequences in the sample also encode this CDR3. This sequence joins TRBV5-6 and TRBJ2-6; D remains unclear. Germline V CDR1 and CDR2: SGHDT, YYEEEE. Trimming removed 4 bases at V and 0 bases at J, with 20 bases between. The CDR3 spans 19 residues. The CDR3 nucleotides read TGTGCCAGCAGCCCAAGTCTAGGACCTAGAAGCTCTGGGGCCAACGTCCTGACTTTC. This sequence encodes CASSPSLGPRSSGANVLTF. Filled out from reference TRBV5-6 and TRBJ2-6, the complete variable domain reads DAGVTQSPTHLIKTRGQQVTLRCSPKSGHDTVSWYQQALGQGPQFIFQYYEEEERQRGNFPDRFSGHQFPNYSSELNVNALLLGDSALYLCASSPSLGPRSSGANVLTFGAGSRLTVL.

The chain couples TRBV29-1 to TRBJ1-1; D remains ambiguous. Looked up from germline, CDR1 is SQVTM and CDR2 is ANQGSEA. The CDR3 runs to 13 residues. The germline V and J ends were trimmed by 4 bases and 4 bases, with 13 bases remaining between them. CDR3 bases: TGCAGCGTTGGAGACCTAACGGGCACTGAAGCTTTCTTT. Translating gives CSVGDLTGTEAFF.

The V gene is TRBV12-5, the J gene TRBJ2-3; perhaps D is TRBD1 or TRBD2 (5 bases each). V lost 7 bases and J 6 bases, leaving 14 bases between the germline ends. Germline V gene lookup returns CDR1 LGHNT and CDR2 FRNRAP. The CDR3 contains 13 residues. The CDR3 here is CASARGLEDTQYF. Written as DNA, the CDR3 is TGTGCTAGTGCCCGGGGCCTCGAGGATACGCAGTATTTT.

The gene calls are TRBV4-2 and TRBJ1-1, with 7 bases lining up with TRBD1. The CDR3 loop spans 17 amino acids. Per germline, CDR1 LGHNA and CDR2 YNFKEQ. With V trimmed by 0 bases and J by 0 bases, 7 bases remained unmatched. The CDR3 loop is CASSQDLGTVMNTEAFF. The CDR3 DNA sequence: TGTGCCAGCAGCCAAGATTTGGGGACAGTAATGAACACTGAAGCTTTCTTT.

The J gene is TRBJ2-3, the V gene TRBV28; either TRBD1 or TRBD2 may supply D (6 bases each). Germline V CDR1 and CDR2: MDHEN, SYDVKM. The CDR3 totals 16 residues. V shed 3 bases and J shed 0 bases, with 13 bases lying between them. The CDR3, as DNA: TGTGCCAGCAGTTTCTTGGGGGGCGCCAGCACAGATACGCAGTATTTT. Its protein product is CASSFLGGASTDTQYF.

The chain carries TRBV11-2 and TRBJ2-5, with a tentative D call TRBD1 (5 bases). Trimming removed 4 bases from V and 9 bases from J, with 21 bases in between. The CDR3 spans 15 residues. Germline CDR1 and CDR2: SGHAT and FQNNGV. The chain's CDR3 is CASSYDPVGRGAQYF. The CDR3, as DNA: TGTGCCAGCAGCTATGACCCAGTCGGTAGGGGTGCCCAGTACTTC.

The chain employs TRBV30 and TRBJ1-2; possibly TRBD1 for D (6 bases). This CDR3 has 14 amino acids. The V gene's germline CDR1 is GTSNPN and CDR2 SVGIG (reference sequence). V lost 2 bases to trimming and J lost 0 bases, with 10 bases between them. The CDR3 here is CAWSTGPANYGYTF. The CDR3 DNA is TGTGCCTGGAGTACAGGGCCAGCTAACTATGGCTACACCTTC.

The chain uses TRBV18 and TRBJ1-2, with D uncertain. The CDR3 has 14 amino acids. V lost 3 bases and J lost 3, with 11 bases in between. CDR1 KGHSH and CDR2 LQKENI come from the germline V gene. In DNA, the CDR3 is TGTGCCAGCTCACCGGGGATTTTCGACTATGGCTACACCTTC. It specifies CASSPGIFDYGYTF.

This chain links TRBV4-2 with TRBJ1-1, with D maybe TRBD1 (5 bases). There are 14 residues in the CDR3. The V gene lost 4 bases and the J gene lost 3 bases, with 12 bases spanning the gap. The germline V gene has CDR1 LGHNA and CDR2 YNFKEQ. The CDR3 sequence is CASSLLRGDTEAFF. CDR3 DNA: TGTGCCAGCAGCCTCCTTCGGGGGGACACTGAAGCTTTCTTT.